The text below deals with one T cell receptor beta chain. These data belong to a study of shared clonotypes between healthy human individuals. Unsorted samples drew genomic DNA from tens of millions of PBMCs. Running of the assay took place at deep level. It was on ten immunoSEQ deep assay plates that unsorted PBMC DNA was sequenced. Original methodology: Filtering differed for immunoSEQ, which gave only junction sequences without quality scores. The data were produced by immunoSEQ multiplex PCR, yet TCRdb's version contains in-frame clones alone and is incomplete. V and J calls and clone size come straight from that table; D and trimming were deduced from the DNA. This sample has some 510,000 clones, with 79% found just once. The receptor was derived from a woman aged 40 to 55 in good health. Some clones in this sample may be carry-over from other donors' samples. The sample consisted of PBMCs.

CDR3 protein: CASEAGVLASEQYF. CDR3 DNA: TGTGCCAGCGAAGCGGGGGTACTAGCGTCCGAGCAGTACTTC. The chain recombines TRBV2 with TRBJ2-7, with TRBD2 identical over 8 bases. The CDR3 has 14 amino acids. Per the germline V gene, CDR1 is SNHLY and CDR2 is FYNNEI. Trimming removed 8 bases from V and 6 bases from J; junction bases left unmatched: 12.